The rows below give T cell receptor beta chains drawn from one sample of a study of T-cell reconstitution after alpha-beta-depleted transplantation in children. MiXCR, run by TCRdb on the PCR reads, gives a single entry per CDR3 protein. The table includes hundreds of thousands of distinct CDR3 sequences, 16% detected once. The sequencing used PBMCs, mostly from graft donor cells, collected 360 days after TCRalphabeta/CD19-depleted stem cell transplant. These receptors all stem from a male patient aged 10-17 years who had a stem cell transplant for acute lymphoblastic leukemia, so the T cells may come from the graft donor. Both conserved end residues are part of each CDR3. The order of the fields is J gene, V gene, D gene, clone size, CDR3 DNA, CDR3 protein. D genes are given only for firm matches. Size is stated for part of the rows, as once, few or many counts, or as a class when the clone is expanded.

J: TRBJ2-1
V: TRBV20-1
D: TRBD2
size: few
DNA: TGCTGTGCTAGAGAGCCCCTAGGCGGGAGCTCCTACAATGAGCAGTTCTTC
CDR3: CCAREPLGGSSYNEQFF

J: TRBJ2-1
V: TRBV7-3
D: .
size: .
DNA: TGTGCCAGCAGCTTATTCGCGGAGGCAGAGTATGAGCAGTTCTTC
CDR3: CASSLFAEAEYEQFF

J: TRBJ2-7
V: TRBV18
D: TRBD2
size: .
DNA: TGTGCCAGCTCACCACCCTGGGGGGGGTACGAGCAGTACTTC
CDR3: CASSPPWGGYEQYF

J: TRBJ1-3
V: TRBV6-5
D: .
size: many
DNA: TGTGCCAGCAGGTCTCGACAGCTCTCTGGAAACACCATATATTTT
CDR3: CASRSRQLSGNTIYF

J: TRBJ1-2
V: TRBV18
D: .
size: many
DNA: TGTGCCAGCTCACCACAGGGTCCCTCCGGTACAGCTAACTATGGCTACACCTTC
CDR3: CASSPQGPSGTANYGYTF

J: TRBJ2-1
V: TRBV5-1
D: .
size: many
DNA: TGCGCCAGCAGCTTTGATCCTCGAACCTACAATGAGCAGTTCTTC
CDR3: CASSFDPRTYNEQFF

J: TRBJ1-1
V: TRBV12-3/TRBV12-4
D: .
size: .
DNA: TGTGCCAGCGGAAAGGGACAATTGAACACTGAAGCTTTCTTT
CDR3: CASGKGQLNTEAFF

J: TRBJ2-3
V: TRBV11-2
D: .
size: .
DNA: TGTGCCAGCAGCTATCGGGACTTTCAGAATACGCAGTATTTT
CDR3: CASSYRDFQNTQYF

J: TRBJ2-7
V: TRBV5-1
D: .
size: few
DNA: TGCGCCAGCAGCCACGGGACGGTGAGCTCCTACGAGCAGTACTTC
CDR3: CASSHGTVSSYEQYF

J: TRBJ2-1
V: TRBV6-1
D: TRBD2
size: .
DNA: TGTGCCAGCAGTGGACCAGCGGGGCTTTACAATGAGCAGTTCTTC
CDR3: CASSGPAGLYNEQFF

J: TRBJ2-1
V: TRBV12-3/TRBV12-4
D: TRBD2
size: .
DNA: TGTGCCAGCAGTCGGACTAGCGGGAGGGACATACTCAATGAGCAGTTCTTC
CDR3: CASSRTSGRDILNEQFF

J: TRBJ2-2
V: TRBV11-1
D: TRBD2
size: few
DNA: TGTGCCAGCAGCCCGGGACTAGCGGGAGGGCCCGGGTTGAACACCGGGGAGCTGTTTTTT
CDR3: CASSPGLAGGPGLNTGELFF

J: TRBJ2-7
V: TRBV10-3
D: TRBD1
size: many
DNA: TGTGCCATCAGTGGGGACAGCTTCTACGAGCAGTACTTC
CDR3: CAISGDSFYEQYF

J: TRBJ1-5
V: TRBV19
D: .
size: .
DNA: TGTGCCAGTAGTATCCTGACGGGGGGTTTCTTGGGCAATCAGCCCCAGCATTTT
CDR3: CASSILTGGFLGNQPQHF

J: TRBJ2-7
V: TRBV6-1
D: TRBD1
size: .
DNA: TGTGCCAGCAGCCCCGGACAGGGCGTCGGGTACGAGCAGTACTTC
CDR3: CASSPGQGVGYEQYF

J: TRBJ2-1
V: TRBV5-6
D: TRBD2
size: many
DNA: TGTGCCAGCAGCTCGGGACTAGAATACAATGAGCAGTTCTTC
CDR3: CASSSGLEYNEQFF

J: TRBJ2-2
V: TRBV7-2
D: TRBD1
size: .
DNA: TGTGCCAGCAGCTTTCGGACAGGGGGCGACGTAACCGGGGAGCTGTTTTTT
CDR3: CASSFRTGGDVTGELFF

J: TRBJ1-6
V: TRBV5-6
D: .
size: few
DNA: TGTGCCGAATCCTCGACTTTACCTAATTCACCCCTCCACTTT
CDR3: CAESSTLPNSPLHF

J: TRBJ2-7
V: TRBV6-6
D: TRBD1
size: .
DNA: TGTGCCAGCAGTCGCAGACAGGGTAGCGAGCAGTACTTC
CDR3: CASSRRQGSEQYF

J: TRBJ2-3
V: TRBV5-1
D: .
size: .
DNA: TGCGCCAGCATTTACGGGAGCAACACAGATACGCAGTATTTT
CDR3: CASIYGSNTDTQYF

J: TRBJ2-7
V: TRBV5-4
D: .
size: .
DNA: TGTGCCAGCAGCTTTAGGGGGGTGGGCAAGGAGCAGTACTTC
CDR3: CASSFRGVGKEQYF

J: TRBJ2-1
V: TRBV10-2
D: TRBD2
size: .
DNA: TGCGCCAGCAGGGGACTAGCGGGAGGGCCGGGTGACAATGAGCAGTTCTTC
CDR3: CASRGLAGGPGDNEQFF

J: TRBJ2-7
V: TRBV27
D: .
size: .
DNA: TGTGCCAGCCGGAGCTGGGGACGCAGGAGCTCCTACGAGCAGTACTTC
CDR3: CASRSWGRRSSYEQYF

J: TRBJ2-7
V: TRBV29-1
D: TRBD2
size: few
DNA: TGCAGCGTTGAAAGCGGGGCTGCCTACGAGCAGTACTTC
CDR3: CSVESGAAYEQYF

J: TRBJ2-2
V: TRBV9
D: .
size: many
DNA: TGTGCCAGCAGCGTAGTCCACTCAGGAGCGAACACCGGGGAGCTGTTTTTT
CDR3: CASSVVHSGANTGELFF

J: TRBJ2-3
V: TRBV11-2
D: TRBD2
size: once
DNA: TGTGCCAGCAGCTTGGGTAATAGCGGGAGGTCCCGCACAGATACGCAGTATTTT
CDR3: CASSLGNSGRSRTDTQYF

J: TRBJ2-1
V: TRBV7-3
D: TRBD2
size: .
DNA: TGTGCCAGCAGCATAGGGACTAGCGGGACGGATGAGCAGTTCTTC
CDR3: CASSIGTSGTDEQFF

J: TRBJ2-1
V: TRBV20-1
D: .
size: .
DNA: TGCAGTGCTAGCCTAGGCGGGCCCGGCTTGTTCTTC
CDR3: CSASLGGPGLFF

J: TRBJ2-1
V: TRBV20-1
D: TRBD1
size: .
DNA: TGCAGTGCCCGTCGACAGGGCAATGAGCAGTTCTTC
CDR3: CSARRQGNEQFF

J: TRBJ1-2
V: TRBV7-2
D: .
size: .
DNA: TGTGCCAGCAGCTTAGAGTACAGGAACTATGGCTACACCTTC
CDR3: CASSLEYRNYGYTF

J: TRBJ2-1
V: TRBV6-6
D: .
size: .
DNA: TGTGCCAGCAAAGGAGAACCCCACAATGAGCAGTTCTTC
CDR3: CASKGEPHNEQFF

J: TRBJ2-7
V: TRBV5-1
D: .
size: few
DNA: TGCGCCAGCAGCGGCTTGCCGCCCTACGAGCAGTACTTC
CDR3: CASSGLPPYEQYF

J: TRBJ2-7
V: TRBV15
D: .
size: .
DNA: TGTGCCACCAGCGCCCCGGGGGAGCAGTACTTC
CDR3: CATSAPGEQYF

J: TRBJ2-3
V: TRBV5-1
D: TRBD1
size: .
DNA: TGCGCCAGCAAGACAGGGGTGACAGATACGCAGTATTTT
CDR3: CASKTGVTDTQYF

J: TRBJ2-7
V: TRBV18
D: .
size: .
DNA: TGTGCCAGCTCACGAACGGACTTCGGTTACGAGCAGTACTTC
CDR3: CASSRTDFGYEQYF

J: TRBJ2-7
V: TRBV20-1
D: TRBD1
size: .
DNA: TGCAGTGCTAGAAGAGGGGGACAGGCGCAGTACTTC
CDR3: CSARRGGQAQYF

J: TRBJ1-6
V: TRBV15
D: .
size: .
DNA: TGTGCCACCAGCCGTCTCACGTTACAGTATTCACCCCTCCACTTT
CDR3: CATSRLTLQYSPLHF

J: TRBJ2-3
V: TRBV3-1
D: .
size: few
DNA: TGTGCCAGCAGCCAAGAGAATAGGGAAGATACGCAGTATTTT
CDR3: CASSQENREDTQYF

J: TRBJ2-1
V: TRBV5-1
D: .
size: many
DNA: TGCGCCAGTCTTGAGGGGCTAGCAGGTTCCAATGAGCAGTTCTTC
CDR3: CASLEGLAGSNEQFF

J: TRBJ2-7
V: TRBV7-8
D: TRBD2
size: few
DNA: TGTGCCAGCAGCCTAAGGGGGCCGGGACTAGCGGGGTACGAGCAGTACTTC
CDR3: CASSLRGPGLAGYEQYF

J: TRBJ2-7
V: TRBV6-1
D: TRBD2
size: few
DNA: TGTGCCAGCACCTCTCTAGCGGGCTACCCCGAGCAGTACTTC
CDR3: CASTSLAGYPEQYF

J: TRBJ1-1
V: TRBV6-1
D: .
size: few
DNA: TGTGCCAGCAGTCCGGGACTTCAGGGTGAAGCTTTCTTT
CDR3: CASSPGLQGEAFF

J: TRBJ2-1
V: TRBV2
D: .
size: .
DNA: TGTGCCAGCAGTGTGCAGGGTATCGGAAGGAATGAGCAGTTCTTC
CDR3: CASSVQGIGRNEQFF

J: TRBJ2-7
V: TRBV5-1
D: .
size: .
DNA: TGCGCCAGCACTCGGGACACAACCTACGAGCAGTACTTC
CDR3: CASTRDTTYEQYF

J: TRBJ2-3
V: TRBV28
D: TRBD1
size: many
DNA: TGTGCCAGCCGTGGACAGGGCACAGATACGCAGTATTTT
CDR3: CASRGQGTDTQYF

J: TRBJ2-7
V: TRBV18
D: .
size: .
DNA: TGTGCCAGCTCACCAATCGGGGAGTCCGAGCAGTACTTC
CDR3: CASSPIGESEQYF

J: TRBJ2-2
V: TRBV19
D: .
size: .
DNA: TGTGCCAGTAGTATGTTCCGGGCGGGCGGGGAGCTGTTTTTT
CDR3: CASSMFRAGGELFF

J: TRBJ2-5
V: TRBV14
D: TRBD1
size: few
DNA: TGTGCCAGCAGCCCTGCGCAGGGGGTACAAGAGACCCAGTACTTC
CDR3: CASSPAQGVQETQYF

J: TRBJ2-7
V: TRBV3-1
D: .
size: once
DNA: TGTGCCAGCAGCCCCGGGAATCCCTACGAGCAGTACTTC
CDR3: CASSPGNPYEQYF

J: TRBJ2-7
V: TRBV28
D: .
size: .
DNA: TGTGCCAGCAGTTTAGGACTCCCCCGCTACGAGCAGTACTTC
CDR3: CASSLGLPRYEQYF

J: TRBJ1-6
V: TRBV5-6
D: .
size: many
DNA: TGTGCCAGCAGCTTGACGGGCCATTCACCCCTCCACTTT
CDR3: CASSLTGHSPLHF

J: TRBJ2-3
V: TRBV12-3/TRBV12-4
D: TRBD1
size: many
DNA: TGTGCCAGCCTTCGGACAGGGGGCACAGATACGCAGTATTTT
CDR3: CASLRTGGTDTQYF

J: TRBJ2-7
V: TRBV4-1
D: .
size: few
DNA: TGCGCCAGCAGCCAAGGGGTTGAGGGGGGTTCCTACGAGCAGTACTTC
CDR3: CASSQGVEGGSYEQYF

J: TRBJ2-1
V: TRBV9
D: .
size: .
DNA: TGTGCCAGCAGCGTGGGCGAGAGCCGGTACAATGAGCAGTTCTTC
CDR3: CASSVGESRYNEQFF

J: TRBJ2-5
V: TRBV5-1
D: .
size: few
DNA: TGCGCCAGCAGCTTGGAGGTATCGGAGGAGACCCAGTACTTC
CDR3: CASSLEVSEETQYF

J: TRBJ2-7
V: TRBV5-1
D: .
size: .
DNA: TGCGCCAGCAGCTTGACAGATGACTACGAGCAGTACTTC
CDR3: CASSLTDDYEQYF

J: TRBJ2-7
V: TRBV10-3
D: TRBD2
size: many
DNA: TGTGCCATCAGTGGGTCCGCGGGAGGTCGGTACGAGCAGTACTTC
CDR3: CAISGSAGGRYEQYF

J: TRBJ2-5
V: TRBV5-6
D: .
size: .
DNA: TGTGCCAGCAGCCTCACGGTCCCCCAAGAGACCCAGTACTTC
CDR3: CASSLTVPQETQYF

J: TRBJ2-3
V: TRBV4-1
D: .
size: .
DNA: TGCGCCAGCAGCCGTCCGGGACGCACAGATACGCAGTATTTT
CDR3: CASSRPGRTDTQYF